The entry below describes one T cell receptor (beta chain). Its antigen is as yet unknown. This specimen belongs to a study of shared clonotypes between healthy human individuals. Study-wide points: Some clonotypes were shared by all four sorted-subset donors, while others were not shared. The non-shared ones had lower generation probabilities than the shared ones.

CD45RO-negative CD8 cells positively selected for CCR7 made up the naive population, which excluded terminally differentiated effector memory CD45RA+ cells. Trimming left V 4 bases short and J 2 bases short, with 15 bases between. CDR3 length equals 15 residues. Germline lookup yields CDR1 MNHNS and CDR2 SASEGT. Across several immunoSEQ plates, the genomic DNA of each subset was split evenly. This table comes from immunoSEQ multiplex PCR, and its TCRdb copy is limited to in-frame clones, with some not included. The data show about 2 million clones, about 95% seen once. This clonotype originated in a young man in good health. The V call is TRBV6-1, the J call TRBJ2-7; D might be TRBD1 (6 bases). The source material was naive CD8+ T cells sorted from blood. The CDR3 region is CASSGFTGSPYEQYF. The CDR3 nucleotides read TGTGCCAGCAGTGGATTTACAGGGAGCCCCTACGAGCAGTACTTC.